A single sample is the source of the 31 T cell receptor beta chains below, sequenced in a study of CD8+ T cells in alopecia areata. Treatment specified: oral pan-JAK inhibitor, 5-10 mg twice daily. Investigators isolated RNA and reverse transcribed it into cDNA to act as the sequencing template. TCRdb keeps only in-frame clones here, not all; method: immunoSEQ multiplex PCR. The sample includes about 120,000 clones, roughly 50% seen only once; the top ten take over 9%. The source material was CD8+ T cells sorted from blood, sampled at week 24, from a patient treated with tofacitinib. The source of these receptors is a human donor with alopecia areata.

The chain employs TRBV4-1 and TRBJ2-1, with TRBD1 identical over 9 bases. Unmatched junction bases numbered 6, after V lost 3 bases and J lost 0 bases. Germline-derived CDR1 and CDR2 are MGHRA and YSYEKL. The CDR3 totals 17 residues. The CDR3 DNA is TGCGCCAGCAGCCATCGTGGGACAGGGAGCTCCTACAATGAGCAGTTCTTC. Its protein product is CASSHRGTGSSYNEQFF.

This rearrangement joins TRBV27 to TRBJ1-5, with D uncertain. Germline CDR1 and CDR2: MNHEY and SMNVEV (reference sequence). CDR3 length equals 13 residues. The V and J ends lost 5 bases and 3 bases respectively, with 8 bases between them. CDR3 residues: CASSIFPNQPQHF. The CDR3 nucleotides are TGTGCCAGCAGTATCTTCCCCAATCAGCCCCAGCATTTT.

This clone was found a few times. The CDR3 loop is CSGNPGLAGPGETQYF. Written as DNA, the CDR3 is TGCAGCGGAAACCCGGGACTAGCGGGGCCCGGGGAGACCCAGTACTTC. The genes are TRBV29-1 and TRBJ2-5; 13 bases are shared with TRBD2. This CDR3 has 16 amino acids. The V gene's germline CDR1 is SQVTM and CDR2 ANQGSEA. The V gene end was trimmed by 7 bases and the J gene end by 5 bases; junction bases not matched to a gene: 13.

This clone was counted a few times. CDR3 coding DNA: TGTGCCAGCAGCTCCGGGTCTTCCTACGAGCAGTACTTC. As protein: CASSSGSSYEQYF. The chain combines TRBV11-2 with TRBJ2-7; D not resolved. Germline CDR1 is SGHAT and CDR2 is FQNNGV. The CDR3 sequence is 13 residues long. The germline V and J ends were trimmed by 4 bases and 1 base, with 8 bases remaining between them.

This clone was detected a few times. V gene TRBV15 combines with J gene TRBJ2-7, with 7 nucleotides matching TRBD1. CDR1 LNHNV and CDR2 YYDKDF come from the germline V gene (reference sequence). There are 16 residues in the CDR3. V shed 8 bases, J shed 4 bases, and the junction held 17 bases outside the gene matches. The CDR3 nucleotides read TGTGCCACCGGGCCAGGGGGTGCTTCCTCGCGGTACGAGCAGTACTTC. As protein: CATGPGGASSRYEQYF.

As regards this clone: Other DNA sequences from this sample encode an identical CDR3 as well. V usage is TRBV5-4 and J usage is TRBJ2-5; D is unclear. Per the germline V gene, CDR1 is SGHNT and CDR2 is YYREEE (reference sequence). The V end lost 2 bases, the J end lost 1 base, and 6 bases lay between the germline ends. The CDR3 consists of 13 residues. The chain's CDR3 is CASSLGSQETQYF. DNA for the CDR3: TGTGCCAGCAGCTTAGGCAGCCAAGAGACCCAGTACTTC.

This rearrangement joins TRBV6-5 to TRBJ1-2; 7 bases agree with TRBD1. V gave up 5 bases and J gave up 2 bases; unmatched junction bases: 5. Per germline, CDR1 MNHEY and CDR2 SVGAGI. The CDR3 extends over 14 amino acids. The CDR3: CASSAQTGNYGYTF. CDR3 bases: TGTGCCAGCAGTGCCCAGACAGGGAACTATGGCTACACCTTC.

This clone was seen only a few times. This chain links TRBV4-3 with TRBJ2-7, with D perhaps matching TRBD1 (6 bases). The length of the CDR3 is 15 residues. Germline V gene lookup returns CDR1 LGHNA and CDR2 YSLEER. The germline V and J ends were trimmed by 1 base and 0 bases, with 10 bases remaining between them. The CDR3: CASSQVSDSSYEQYF. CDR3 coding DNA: TGCGCCAGCAGCCAAGTCTCGGACAGCTCCTACGAGCAGTACTTC.

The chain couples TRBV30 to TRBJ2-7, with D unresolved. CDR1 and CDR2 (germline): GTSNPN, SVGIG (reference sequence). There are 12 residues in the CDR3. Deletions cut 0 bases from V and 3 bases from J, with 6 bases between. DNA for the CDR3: TGTGCCTGGAGTGTTAGGGACTACGAGCAGTACTTC. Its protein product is CAWSVRDYEQYF. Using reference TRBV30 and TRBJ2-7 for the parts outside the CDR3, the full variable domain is SQTIHQWPATLVQPVGSPLSLECTVEGTSNPNLYWYRQAAGRGLQLLFYSVGIGQISSEVPQNLSASRPQDRQFILSSKKLLLSDSGFYLCAWSVRDYEQYFGPGTRLTVT.

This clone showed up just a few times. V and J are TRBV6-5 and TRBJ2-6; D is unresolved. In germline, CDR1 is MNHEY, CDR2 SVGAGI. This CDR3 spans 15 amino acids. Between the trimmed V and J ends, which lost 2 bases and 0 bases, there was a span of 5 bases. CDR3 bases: TGTGCCAGCAGTTACGAGTTCTCTGGGGCCAACGTCCTGACTTTC. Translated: CASSYEFSGANVLTF.

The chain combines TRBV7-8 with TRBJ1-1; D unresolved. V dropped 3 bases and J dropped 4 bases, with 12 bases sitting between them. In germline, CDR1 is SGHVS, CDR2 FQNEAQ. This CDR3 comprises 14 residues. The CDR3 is CASSFTGSLTEAFF. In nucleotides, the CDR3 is TGTGCCAGCAGCTTCACCGGGTCTCTCACTGAAGCTTTCTTT.

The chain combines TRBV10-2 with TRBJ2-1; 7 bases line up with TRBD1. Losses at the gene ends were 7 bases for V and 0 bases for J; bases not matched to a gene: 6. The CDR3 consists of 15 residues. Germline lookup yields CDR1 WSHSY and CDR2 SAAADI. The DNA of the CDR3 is TGCGCCAGCACCATACAGGGGACCTCCTACAATGAGCAGTTCTTC. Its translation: CASTIQGTSYNEQFF.

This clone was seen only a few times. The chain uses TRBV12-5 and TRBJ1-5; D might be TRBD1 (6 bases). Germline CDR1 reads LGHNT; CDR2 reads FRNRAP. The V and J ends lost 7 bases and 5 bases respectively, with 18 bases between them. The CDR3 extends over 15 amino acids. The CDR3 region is CASASPEAGDQPQHF. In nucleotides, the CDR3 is TGTGCTAGTGCCTCACCCGAGGCAGGGGATCAGCCCCAGCATTTT.

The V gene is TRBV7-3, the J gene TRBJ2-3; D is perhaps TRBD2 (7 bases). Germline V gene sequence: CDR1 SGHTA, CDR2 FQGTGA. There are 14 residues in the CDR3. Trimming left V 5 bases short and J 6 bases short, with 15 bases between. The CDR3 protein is CASSPLGGADTQYF. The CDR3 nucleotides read TGTGCCAGCAGCCCCCTAGGGGGGGCGGATACGCAGTATTTT. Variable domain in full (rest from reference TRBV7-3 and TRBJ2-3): GAGVSQTPSNKVTEKGKYVELRCDPISGHTALYWYRQSLGQGPEFLIYFQGTGAADDSGLPNDRFFAVRPEGSVSTLKIQRTERGDSAVYLCASSPLGGADTQYFGPGTRLTVL.

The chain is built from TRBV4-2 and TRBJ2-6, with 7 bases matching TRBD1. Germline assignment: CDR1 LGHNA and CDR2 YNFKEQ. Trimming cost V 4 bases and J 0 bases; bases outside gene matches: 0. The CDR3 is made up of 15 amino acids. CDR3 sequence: CASSPGGSGANVLTF. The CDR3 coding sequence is TGTGCCAGCAGCCCAGGGGGCTCTGGGGCCAACGTCCTGACTTTC.

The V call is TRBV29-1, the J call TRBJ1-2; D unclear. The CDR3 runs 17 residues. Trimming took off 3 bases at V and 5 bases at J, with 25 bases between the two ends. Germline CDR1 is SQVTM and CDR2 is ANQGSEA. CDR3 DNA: TGCAGCGTTGACGGAAGGAATACTGCAGCAGATTGGTATGGCTACACCTTC. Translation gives CSVDGRNTAADWYGYTF.

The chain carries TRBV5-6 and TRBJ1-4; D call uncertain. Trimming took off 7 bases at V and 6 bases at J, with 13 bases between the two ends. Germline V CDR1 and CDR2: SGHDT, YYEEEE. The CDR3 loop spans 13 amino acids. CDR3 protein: CASAHGSDEKLFF. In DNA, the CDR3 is TGTGCCAGCGCCCATGGCTCCGATGAAAAACTGTTTTTT.

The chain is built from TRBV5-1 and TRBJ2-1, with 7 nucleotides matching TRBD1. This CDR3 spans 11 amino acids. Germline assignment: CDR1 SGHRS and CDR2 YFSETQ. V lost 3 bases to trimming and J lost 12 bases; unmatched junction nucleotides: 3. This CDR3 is CASSWDRRQFF. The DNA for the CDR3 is TGCGCCAGCAGCTGGGACAGAAGGCAGTTCTTC.

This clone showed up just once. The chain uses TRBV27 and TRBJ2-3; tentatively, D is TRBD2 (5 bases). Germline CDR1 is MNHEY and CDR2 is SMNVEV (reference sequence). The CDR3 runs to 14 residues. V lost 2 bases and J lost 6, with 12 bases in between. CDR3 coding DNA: TGTGCCAGCAGTTTAACCGGGGTTGGGGATACGCAGTATTTT. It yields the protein CASSLTGVGDTQYF.

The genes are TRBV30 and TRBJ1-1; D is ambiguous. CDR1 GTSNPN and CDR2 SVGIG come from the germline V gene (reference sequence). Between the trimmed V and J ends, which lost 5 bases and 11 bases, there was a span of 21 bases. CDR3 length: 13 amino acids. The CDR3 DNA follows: TGTGCCTGGGATTTCCTCACTTTCCCGAGGGCTTTCTTT. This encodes CAWDFLTFPRAFF.

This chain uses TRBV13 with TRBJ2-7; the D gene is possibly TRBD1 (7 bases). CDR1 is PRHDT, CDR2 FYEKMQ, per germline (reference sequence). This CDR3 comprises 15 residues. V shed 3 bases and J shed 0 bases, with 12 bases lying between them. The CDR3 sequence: CASSFQGGHSYEQYF. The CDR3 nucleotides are TGTGCCAGCAGCTTCCAGGGGGGTCACTCCTACGAGCAGTACTTC.

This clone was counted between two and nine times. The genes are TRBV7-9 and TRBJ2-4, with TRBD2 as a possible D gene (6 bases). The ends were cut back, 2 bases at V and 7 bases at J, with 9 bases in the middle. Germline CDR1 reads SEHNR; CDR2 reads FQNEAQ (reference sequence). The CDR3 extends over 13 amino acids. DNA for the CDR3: TGTGCCAGCAGCTTAAGGAGGGAGAACATTCAGTACTTC. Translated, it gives CASSLRRENIQYF.

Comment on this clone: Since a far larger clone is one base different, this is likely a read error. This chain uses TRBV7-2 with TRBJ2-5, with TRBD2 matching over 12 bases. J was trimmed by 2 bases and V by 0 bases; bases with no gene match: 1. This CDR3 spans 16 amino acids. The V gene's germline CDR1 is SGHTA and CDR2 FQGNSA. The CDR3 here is CASSLALAGGQETQYF. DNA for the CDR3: TGTGCCAGCAGCTTAGCACTAGCGGGGGGACAAGAGACCCAGTACTTC.

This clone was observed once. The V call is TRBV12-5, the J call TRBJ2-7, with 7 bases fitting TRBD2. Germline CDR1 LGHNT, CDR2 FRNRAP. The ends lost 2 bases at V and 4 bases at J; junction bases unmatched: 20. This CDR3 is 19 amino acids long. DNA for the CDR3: TGTGCTAGTGGTTTGACCGCTGGGGGGGGACCGATTACTCTATACGAGCAGTACTTC. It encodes CASGLTAGGGPITLYEQYF.

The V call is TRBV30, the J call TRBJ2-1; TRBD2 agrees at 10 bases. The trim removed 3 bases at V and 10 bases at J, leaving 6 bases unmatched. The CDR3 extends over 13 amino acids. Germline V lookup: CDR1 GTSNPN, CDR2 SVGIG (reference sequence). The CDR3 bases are TGTGCCTGGAGCAGGCTAGCGGGGGTGGAGCAGTTCTTC. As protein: CAWSRLAGVEQFF.

CDR3: CASSLRGQAGWSLHF. DNA for the CDR3: TGTGCCAGCAGTTTAAGGGGACAGGCCGGGTGGTCCCTCCACTTT. The rearrangement joins TRBV27 to TRBJ1-6, with 8 nucleotides matching TRBD1. From germline, CDR1 is MNHEY and CDR2 SMNVEV (reference sequence). Losses at the gene ends were 2 bases for V and 14 bases for J; bases not matched to a gene: 11. This CDR3 region has 15 residues.

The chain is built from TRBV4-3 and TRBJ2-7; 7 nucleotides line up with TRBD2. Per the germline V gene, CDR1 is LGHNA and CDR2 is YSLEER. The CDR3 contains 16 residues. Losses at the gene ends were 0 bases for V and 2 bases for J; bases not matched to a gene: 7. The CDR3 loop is CASSQDGERGTYEQYF. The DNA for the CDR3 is TGCGCCAGCAGCCAAGATGGCGAGCGGGGAACCTACGAGCAGTACTTC.

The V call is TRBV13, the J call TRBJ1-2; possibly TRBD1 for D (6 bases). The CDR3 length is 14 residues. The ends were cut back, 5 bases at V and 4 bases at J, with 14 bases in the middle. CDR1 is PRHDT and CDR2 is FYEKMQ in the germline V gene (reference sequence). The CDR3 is CASSRTDLTYGYTF. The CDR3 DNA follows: TGTGCCAGCAGCCGGACAGATCTAACCTATGGCTACACCTTC.

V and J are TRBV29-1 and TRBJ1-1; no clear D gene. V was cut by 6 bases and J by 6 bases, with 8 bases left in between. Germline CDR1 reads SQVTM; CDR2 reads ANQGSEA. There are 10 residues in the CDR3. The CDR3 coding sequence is TGCAGCGTGGTTCGCTCTGAAGCTTTCTTT. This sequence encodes CSVVRSEAFF.

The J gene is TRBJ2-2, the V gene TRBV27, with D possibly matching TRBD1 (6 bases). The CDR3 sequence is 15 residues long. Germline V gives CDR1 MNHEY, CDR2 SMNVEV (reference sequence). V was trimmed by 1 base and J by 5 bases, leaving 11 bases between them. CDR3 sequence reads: CASSLYARGTGELFF. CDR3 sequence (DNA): TGTGCCAGCAGTTTATATGCCAGGGGAACCGGGGAGCTGTTTTTT.

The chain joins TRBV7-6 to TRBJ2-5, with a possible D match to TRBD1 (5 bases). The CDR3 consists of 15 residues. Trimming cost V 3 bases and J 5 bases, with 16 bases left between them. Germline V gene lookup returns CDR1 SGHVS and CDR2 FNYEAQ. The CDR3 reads CASSFPSRAWETQYF. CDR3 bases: TGTGCCAGCAGCTTTCCCAGCAGGGCATGGGAGACCCAGTACTTC.